This T cell receptor (beta chain) was recorded in a study of T cells in tumors after PD-1 blockade. Study overall: Patients had no prior checkpoint blockade, systemic immunosuppressants, or anti-cancer therapy within 4 weeks. Treatment was either pembrolizumab 200 mg every 3 weeks or cemiplimab 350 mg every 2 weeks.

Trimming removed 1 base at V and 5 bases at J, with 12 bases between. The CDR3 loop spans 15 amino acids. From germline, CDR1 is SEHNR and CDR2 FQNEAQ (reference sequence). Produced via immunoSEQ multiplex PCR; TCRdb's table is partial and in-frame only. The sample yields approximately 59,000 clones, around three quarters seen once. Genomic DNA template from tumor biopsies or peripheral blood, about 600 ng to 6,500 ng input. This clonotype originated in a human donor with basal cell carcinoma. The sample here was PBMCs, taken before anti-PD-1 treatment. The chain links TRBV7-9 to TRBJ2-4; D unclear. Here the CDR3 reads CASSLDGDIQNIQYF. CDR3 coding DNA: TGTGCCAGCAGCTTAGACGGCGATATCCAAAACATTCAGTACTTC.